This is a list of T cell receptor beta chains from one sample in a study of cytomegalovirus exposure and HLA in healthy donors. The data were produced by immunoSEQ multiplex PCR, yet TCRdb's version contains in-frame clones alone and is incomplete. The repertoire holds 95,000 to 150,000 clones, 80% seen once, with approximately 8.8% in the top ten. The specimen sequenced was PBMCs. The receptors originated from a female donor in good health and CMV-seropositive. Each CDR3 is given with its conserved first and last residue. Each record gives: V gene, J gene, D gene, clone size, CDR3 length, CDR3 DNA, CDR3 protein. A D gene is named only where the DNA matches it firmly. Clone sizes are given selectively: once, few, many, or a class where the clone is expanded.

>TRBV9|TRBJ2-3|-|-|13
TGTGCCAGCAGCGCCGGGGGTTCAGATACGCAGTATTTT
CASSAGGSDTQYF
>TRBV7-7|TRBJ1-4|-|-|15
TGTGCCAGCAGCTTAGGGCAGGGAAGGAATGAAAAACTGTTTTTT
CASSLGQGRNEKLFF
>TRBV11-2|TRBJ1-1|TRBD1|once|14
TGTGCCAGCAGCTCGGGACAGTCTTACACTGAAGCTTTCTTT
CASSSGQSYTEAFF
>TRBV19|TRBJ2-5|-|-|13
TGTGCCAGTAGTACGACAGTCCAAGAGACCCAGTACTTC
CASSTTVQETQYF
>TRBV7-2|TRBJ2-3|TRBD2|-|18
TGTGCCAGCAGCTTAGTCGGCGCTAGCGGGGGGAACACAGATACGCAGTATTTT
CASSLVGASGGNTDTQYF
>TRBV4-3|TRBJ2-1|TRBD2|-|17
TGCGCCAGCAGCCAAGAAGGGAGCGGGGGGGCCGCCAATGAGCAGTTCTTC
CASSQEGSGGAANEQFF
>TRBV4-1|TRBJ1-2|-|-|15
TGCGCCAGCAGCCAACCCTTGGCAGGGAACTATGGCTACACCTTC
CASSQPLAGNYGYTF
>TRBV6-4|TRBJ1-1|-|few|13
TGTGCCAGCAGCAGGGTAGCCGACACTGAAGCTTTCTTT
CASSRVADTEAFF
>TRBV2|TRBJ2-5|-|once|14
TGTGCCAGCCGGGAAAGCTATCCCCAAGAGACCCAGTACTTC
CASRESYPQETQYF
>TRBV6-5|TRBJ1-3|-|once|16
TGTGCCAGCAGTTACTCGGGCCAACTCTCTGGAAACACCATATATTTT
CASSYSGQLSGNTIYF
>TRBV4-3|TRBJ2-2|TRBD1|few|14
TGCGCCAGCAGCCATGCAGGGGGCACCGGGGAGCTGTTTTTT
CASSHAGGTGELFF
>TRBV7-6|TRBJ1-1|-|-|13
TGTGCCAGCAGCGGTACAGCGAACACTGAAGCTTTCTTT
CASSGTANTEAFF
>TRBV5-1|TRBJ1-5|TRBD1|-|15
TGCGCCAGCAGTTTTGAGGGGGCAGGGGATCAGCCCCAGCATTTT
CASSFEGAGDQPQHF
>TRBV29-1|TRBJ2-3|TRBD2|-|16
TGCAGCGTTGAAGGGGAACTAGCGGGGTTGACAGATACGCAGTATTTT
CSVEGELAGLTDTQYF
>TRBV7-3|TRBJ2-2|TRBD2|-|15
TGTGCCAGCAGCTCGGGGGGACTACTCACCGGGGAGCTGTTTTTT
CASSSGGLLTGELFF
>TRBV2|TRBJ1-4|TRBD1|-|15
TGTGCCAGCAGTCGCGTGACAGGGGTGGATGAAAAACTGTTTTTT
CASSRVTGVDEKLFF
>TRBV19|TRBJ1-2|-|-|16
TGTGCCAGTAGTATAGATAGGGGGGGCCCCCCCTATGGCTACACCTTC
CASSIDRGGPPYGYTF
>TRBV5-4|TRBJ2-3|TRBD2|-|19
TGTGCCAGCAGCTTGGGACTAGCGGGCCTGTCCTTTAGCACAGATACGCAGTATTTT
CASSLGLAGLSFSTDTQYF
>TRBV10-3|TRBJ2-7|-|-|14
TGTGCCATCAGTCGAACGACCATAGCGAACGAGCAGTACTTC
CAISRTTIANEQYF
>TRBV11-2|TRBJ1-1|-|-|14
TGTGCCAGCAGCTTTTCTCCGGGGGGGGCTGAAGCTTTCTTT
CASSFSPGGAEAFF
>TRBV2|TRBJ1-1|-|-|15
TGTGCCAGCAGTACTGAATCCGGAGTGAACACTGAAGCTTTCTTT
CASSTESGVNTEAFF
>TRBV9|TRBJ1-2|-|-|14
TGTGCCAGCAGCTCCTCCAGACAGGTGGATGGCTACACCTTC
CASSSSRQVDGYTF
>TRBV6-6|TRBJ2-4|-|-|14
TGTGCCAGCGGGGAGCCACTAGCCAAAAACATTCAGTACTTC
CASGEPLAKNIQYF
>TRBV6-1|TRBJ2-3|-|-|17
TGTGCCAGCAGTGAAGCGTGGACAGCCTCCTCCACAGATACGCAGTATTTT
CASSEAWTASSTDTQYF
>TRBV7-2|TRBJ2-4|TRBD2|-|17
TGTGCCAGCAGCAAACAGTCTAGCGGGGGGGCCCAAAACATTCAGTACTTC
CASSKQSSGGAQNIQYF
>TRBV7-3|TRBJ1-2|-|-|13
TGTGCCAGCAGCCAGACACATAACTATGGCTACACCTTC
CASSQTHNYGYTF
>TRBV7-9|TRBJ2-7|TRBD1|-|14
TGTGCCAGCAGCTCGGGACAGGAAGCCTACGAGCAGTACTTC
CASSSGQEAYEQYF
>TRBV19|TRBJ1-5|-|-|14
TGTGCCAGTAAACTAGGAGGTGGTAATCAGCCCCAGCATTTT
CASKLGGGNQPQHF
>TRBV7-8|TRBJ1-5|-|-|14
TGTGCCAGCAGCGCCGACAATAGCAATCAGCCCCAGCATTTT
CASSADNSNQPQHF
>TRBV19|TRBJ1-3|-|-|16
TGTGCCAGTAGTATAACCGGGGTCTCGCGTATAAGCACCATATATTTT
CASSITGVSRISTIYF
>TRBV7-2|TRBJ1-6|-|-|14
TGTGCCAGCAGCTTTGACCGTTCAGGGGTACCCCTCCACTTT
CASSFDRSGVPLHF
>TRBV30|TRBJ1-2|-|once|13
TGTGCCTGGTTCCGGGGGACCCTGAGGGGCTACACCTTC
CAWFRGTLRGYTF
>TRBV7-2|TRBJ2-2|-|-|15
TGTGCCAGCAGCTTACCGAGGGTGAACACCGGGGAGCTGTTTTTT
CASSLPRVNTGELFF
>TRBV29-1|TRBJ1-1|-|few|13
TGCAGCGTCGTGAAACAGGGGAACACTGAAGCTTTCTTT
CSVVKQGNTEAFF